This TCR beta chain was obtained from a study of T cell clonality in common variable immunodeficiency. TCRdb's copy holds only in-frame clones and misses some; the assay was immunoSEQ multiplex PCR. Altogether about 40,000 clones were found in the sample, and no singletons occur. This clone appeared many times. Read sequence stops 3 residues before the CDR3 end, and the germline J gene provides the missing end. Germline CDR1 reads MGHRA; CDR2 reads YSYEKL. This CDR3 has 14 amino acids. Trimming removed 0 bases from V and 4 bases from J, with 7 bases in between. The rearrangement links TRBV4-1 to TRBJ2-1, with D possibly TRBD2 on 6 matching bases. The receptor was isolated from a person aged 18 to 70 in good health. Input material: peripheral blood mononuclear cells. Here the CDR3 reads CASSQEGLYNEQFF. The CDR3 bases that were read are TGCGCCAGCAGCCAAGAGGGACTGTACAATGAG.